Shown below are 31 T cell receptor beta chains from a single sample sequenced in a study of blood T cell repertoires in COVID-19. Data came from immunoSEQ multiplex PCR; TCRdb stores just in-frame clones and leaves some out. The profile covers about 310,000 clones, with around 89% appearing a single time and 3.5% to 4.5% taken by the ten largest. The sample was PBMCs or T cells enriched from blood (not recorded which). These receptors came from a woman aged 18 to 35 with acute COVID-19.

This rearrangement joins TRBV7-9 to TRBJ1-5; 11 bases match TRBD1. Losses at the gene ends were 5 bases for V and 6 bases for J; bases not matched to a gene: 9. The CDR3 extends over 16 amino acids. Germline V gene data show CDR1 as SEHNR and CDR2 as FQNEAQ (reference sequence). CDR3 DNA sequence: TGTGCCAGCAGCCTCGGGACAGGGGGGTTTGCTCAGCCCCAGCATTTT. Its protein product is CASSLGTGGFAQPQHF.

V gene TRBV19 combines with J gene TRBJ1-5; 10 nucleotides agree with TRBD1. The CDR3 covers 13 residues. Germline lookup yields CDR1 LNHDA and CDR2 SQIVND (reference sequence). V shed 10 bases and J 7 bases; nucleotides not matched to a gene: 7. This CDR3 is CATGQGGDQPQHF. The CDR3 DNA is TGTGCCACAGGACAGGGGGGGGACCAGCCCCAGCATTTT.

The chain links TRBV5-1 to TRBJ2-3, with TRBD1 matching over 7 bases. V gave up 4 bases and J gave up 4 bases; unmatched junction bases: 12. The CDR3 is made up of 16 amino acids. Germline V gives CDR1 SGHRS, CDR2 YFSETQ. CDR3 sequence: CASSVTGAFEADTQYF. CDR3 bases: TGCGCCAGCAGCGTCACAGGGGCCTTTGAGGCAGATACGCAGTATTTT.

The CDR3 bases are TGTGCCAGTAGTATTATTGGGACGCACCTTAACAGGGGATCTGAGGATGGCTACACCTTC. Translating gives CASSIIGTHLNRGSEDGYTF. This chain uses TRBV19 with TRBJ1-2; 7 bases line up with TRBD1. Germline V gene data show CDR1 as LNHDA and CDR2 as SQIVND (reference sequence). This CDR3 contains 20 residues. V lost 3 bases to trimming and J lost 6 bases; unmatched junction nucleotides: 25.

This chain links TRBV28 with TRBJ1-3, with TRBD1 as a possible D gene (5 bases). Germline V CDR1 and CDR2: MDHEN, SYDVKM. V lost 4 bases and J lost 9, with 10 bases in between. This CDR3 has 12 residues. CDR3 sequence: CASSYPGGTIYF. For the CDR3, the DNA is TGTGCCAGCAGTTACCCCGGGGGCACCATATATTTT.

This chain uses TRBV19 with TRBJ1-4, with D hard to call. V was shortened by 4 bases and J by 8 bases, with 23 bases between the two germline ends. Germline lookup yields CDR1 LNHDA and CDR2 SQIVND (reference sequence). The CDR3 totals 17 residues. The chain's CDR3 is CASSTNLGRLGREKLFF. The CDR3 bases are TGTGCCAGTAGTACCAACCTCGGACGGTTGGGGAGGGAAAAACTGTTTTTT.

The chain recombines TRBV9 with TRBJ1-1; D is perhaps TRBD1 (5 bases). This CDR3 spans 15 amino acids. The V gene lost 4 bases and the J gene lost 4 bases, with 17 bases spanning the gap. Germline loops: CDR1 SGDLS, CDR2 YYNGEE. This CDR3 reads CASSHVIGGGTEAFF. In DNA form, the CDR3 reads TGTGCCAGCAGCCACGTCATTGGGGGGGGCACTGAAGCTTTCTTT.

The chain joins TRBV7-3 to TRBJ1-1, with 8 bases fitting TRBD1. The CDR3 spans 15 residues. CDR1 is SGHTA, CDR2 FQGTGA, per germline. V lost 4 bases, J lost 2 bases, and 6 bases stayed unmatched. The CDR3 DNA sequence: TGTGCCAGCAGCTGGTCAGGGGGCTTAAACACTGAAGCTTTCTTT. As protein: CASSWSGGLNTEAFF. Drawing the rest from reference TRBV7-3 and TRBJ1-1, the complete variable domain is GAGVSQTPSNKVTEKGKYVELRCDPISGHTALYWYRQSLGQGPEFLIYFQGTGAADDSGLPNDRFFAVRPEGSVSTLKIQRTERGDSAVYLCASSWSGGLNTEAFFGQGTRLTVV.

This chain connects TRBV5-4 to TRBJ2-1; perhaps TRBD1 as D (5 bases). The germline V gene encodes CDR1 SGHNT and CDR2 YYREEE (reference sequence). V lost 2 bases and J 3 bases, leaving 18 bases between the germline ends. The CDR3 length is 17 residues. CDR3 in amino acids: CASSFVSTGLGYNEQFF. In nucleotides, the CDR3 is TGTGCCAGCAGCTTCGTCTCAACAGGATTGGGCTACAATGAGCAGTTCTTC.

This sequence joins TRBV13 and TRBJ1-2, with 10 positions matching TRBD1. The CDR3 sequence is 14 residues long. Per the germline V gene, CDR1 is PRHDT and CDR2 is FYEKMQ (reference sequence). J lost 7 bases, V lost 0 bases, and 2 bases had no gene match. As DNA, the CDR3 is TGTGCCAGCAGCTTAGGGACAGGGGGCTTTGGCTACACCTTC. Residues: CASSLGTGGFGYTF.

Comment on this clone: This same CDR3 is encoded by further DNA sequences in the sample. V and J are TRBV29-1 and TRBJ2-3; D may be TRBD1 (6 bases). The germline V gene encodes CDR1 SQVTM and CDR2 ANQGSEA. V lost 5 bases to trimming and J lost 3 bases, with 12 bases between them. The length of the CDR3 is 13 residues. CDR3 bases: TGCAGCGTTCCGGGACAAGGGACAGATACGCAGTATTTT. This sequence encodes CSVPGQGTDTQYF.

CDR3 region: CASRRGLGALHNEQFF. Written as DNA, the CDR3 is TGTGCCAGCAGACGAGGGTTGGGGGCCCTCCACAATGAGCAGTTCTTC. This chain connects TRBV5-8 to TRBJ2-1; possibly TRBD1 for D (6 bases). Germline V lookup: CDR1 SGHTS, CDR2 YDEGEE. CDR3 length equals 16 residues. V lost 5 bases and J 5 bases, leaving 20 bases between the germline ends. Supplemented by reference TRBV5-8 and TRBJ2-1, the full variable domain reads EAGVTQSPTHLIKTRGQQATLRCSPISGHTSVYWYQQALGLGLQFLLWYDEGEERNRGNFPPRFSGRQFPNYSSELNVNALELEDSALYLCASRRGLGALHNEQFFGPGTRLTVL.

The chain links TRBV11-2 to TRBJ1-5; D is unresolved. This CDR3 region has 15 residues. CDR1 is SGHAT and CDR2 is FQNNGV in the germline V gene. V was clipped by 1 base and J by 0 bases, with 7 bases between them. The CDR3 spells CASSLGAVSNQPQHF. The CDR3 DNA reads TGTGCCAGCAGCTTAGGGGCAGTTAGCAATCAGCCCCAGCATTTT.

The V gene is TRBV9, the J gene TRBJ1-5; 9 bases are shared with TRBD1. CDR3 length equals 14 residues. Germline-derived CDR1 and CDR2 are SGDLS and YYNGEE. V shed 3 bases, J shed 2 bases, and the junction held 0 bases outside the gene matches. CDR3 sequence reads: CASSGTGGNQPQHF. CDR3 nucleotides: TGTGCCAGCAGCGGGACAGGGGGCAATCAGCCCCAGCATTTT.

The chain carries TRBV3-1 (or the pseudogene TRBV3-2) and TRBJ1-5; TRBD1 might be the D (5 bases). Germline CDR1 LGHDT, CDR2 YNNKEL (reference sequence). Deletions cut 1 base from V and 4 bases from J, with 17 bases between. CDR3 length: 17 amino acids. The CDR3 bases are TGTGCCAGCAGCCAAGGGCAGGGAGGGACGGTTAATCAGCCCCAGCATTTT. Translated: CASSQGQGGTVNQPQHF.

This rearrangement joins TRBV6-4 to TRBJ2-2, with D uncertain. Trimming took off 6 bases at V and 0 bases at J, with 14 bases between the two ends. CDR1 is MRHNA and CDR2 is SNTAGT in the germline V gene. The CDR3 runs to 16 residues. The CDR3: CASSARSGANTGELFF. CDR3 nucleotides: TGTGCCAGCAGCGCAAGATCAGGCGCGAACACCGGGGAGCTGTTTTTT.

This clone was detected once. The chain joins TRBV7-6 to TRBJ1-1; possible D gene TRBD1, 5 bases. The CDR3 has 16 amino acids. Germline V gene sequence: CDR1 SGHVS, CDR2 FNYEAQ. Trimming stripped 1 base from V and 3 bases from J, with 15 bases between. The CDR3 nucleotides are TGTGCCAGCAGCTTAGAACGGGAGGGGACCGACACTGAAGCTTTCTTT. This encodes CASSLEREGTDTEAFF.

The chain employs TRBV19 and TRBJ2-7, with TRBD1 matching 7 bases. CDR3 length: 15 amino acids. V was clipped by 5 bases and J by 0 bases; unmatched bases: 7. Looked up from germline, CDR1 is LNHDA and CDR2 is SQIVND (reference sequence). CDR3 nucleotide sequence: TGTGCCAGTAGTGTCCACCGGGACAGCTCCTACGAGCAGTACTTC. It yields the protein CASSVHRDSSYEQYF.

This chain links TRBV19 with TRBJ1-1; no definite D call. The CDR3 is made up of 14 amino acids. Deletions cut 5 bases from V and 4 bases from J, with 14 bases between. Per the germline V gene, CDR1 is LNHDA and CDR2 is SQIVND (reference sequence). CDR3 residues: CASSLGVGGTEAFF. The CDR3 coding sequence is TGTGCCAGTAGTCTCGGGGTGGGAGGCACTGAAGCTTTCTTT.

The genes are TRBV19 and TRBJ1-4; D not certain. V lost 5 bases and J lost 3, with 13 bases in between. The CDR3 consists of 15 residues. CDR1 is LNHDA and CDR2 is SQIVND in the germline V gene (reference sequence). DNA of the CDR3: TGTGCCAGTAGTGACTGGGAGGGCCCTAATGAAAAACTGTTTTTT. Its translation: CASSDWEGPNEKLFF.

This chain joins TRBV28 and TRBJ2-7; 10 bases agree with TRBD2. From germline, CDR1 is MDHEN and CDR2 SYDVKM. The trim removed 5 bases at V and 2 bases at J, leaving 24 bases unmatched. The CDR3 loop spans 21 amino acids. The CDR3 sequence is CASSPLWGPGLAPTSTYEQYF. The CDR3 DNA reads TGTGCCAGCAGTCCCCTCTGGGGCCCGGGACTAGCGCCCACCAGTACCTACGAGCAGTACTTC.

CDR3 in amino acids: CATSRSPGQYNSPLHF. The CDR3 DNA follows: TGTGCCACCAGCAGATCACCGGGACAGTATAATTCACCCCTCCACTTT. The chain employs TRBV15 and TRBJ1-6; TRBD1 matches at 7 bases. The CDR3 length is 16 residues. The J segment lost 4 bases and the V segment lost 2 bases, leaving 5 bases of the junction unmatched. CDR1 and CDR2 from the germline V gene are LNHNV and YYDKDF (reference sequence). The full variable domain, its missing parts supplied by reference TRBV15 and TRBJ1-6, is DAMVIQNPRYQVTQFGKPVTLSCSQTLNHNVMYWYQQKSSQAPKLLFHYYDKDFNNEADTPDNFQSRRPNTSFCFLDIRSPGLGDTAMYLCATSRSPGQYNSPLHFGNGTRLTVT.

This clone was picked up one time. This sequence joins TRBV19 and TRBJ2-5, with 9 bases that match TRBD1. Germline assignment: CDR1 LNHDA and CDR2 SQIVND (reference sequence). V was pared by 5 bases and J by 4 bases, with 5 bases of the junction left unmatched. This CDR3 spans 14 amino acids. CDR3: CASSAGQGRETQYF. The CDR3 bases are TGTGCCAGTAGTGCGGGACAGGGAAGAGAGACCCAGTACTTC. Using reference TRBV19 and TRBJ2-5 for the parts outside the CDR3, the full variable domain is DGGITQSPKYLFRKEGQNVTLSCEQNLNHDAMYWYRQDPGQGLRLIYYSQIVNDFQKGDIAEGYSVSREKKESFPLTVTSAQKNPTAFYLCASSAGQGRETQYFGPGTRLLVL.

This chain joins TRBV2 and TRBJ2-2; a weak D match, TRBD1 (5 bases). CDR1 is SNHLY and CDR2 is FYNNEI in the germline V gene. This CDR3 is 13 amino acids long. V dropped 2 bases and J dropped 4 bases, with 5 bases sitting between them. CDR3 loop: CASSETGTGELFF. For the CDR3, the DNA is TGTGCCAGCAGTGAAACAGGCACCGGGGAGCTGTTTTTT.

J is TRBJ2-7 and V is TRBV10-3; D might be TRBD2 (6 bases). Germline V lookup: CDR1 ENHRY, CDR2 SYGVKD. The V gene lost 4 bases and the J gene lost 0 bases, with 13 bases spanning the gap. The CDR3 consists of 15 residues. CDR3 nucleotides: TGTGCCATCAGTGCTGGACTACCGAGCTCCTACGAGCAGTACTTC. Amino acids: CAISAGLPSSYEQYF.

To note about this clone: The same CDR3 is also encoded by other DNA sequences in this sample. CDR3 amino acids: CASSLAGGSYNEQFF. The CDR3 DNA sequence: TGTGCCAGCAGCTTAGCGGGAGGTAGTTACAATGAGCAGTTCTTC. The rearrangement joins TRBV11-3 to TRBJ2-1, with TRBD2 identical over 7 bases. Germline CDR1 is SGHNT and CDR2 is YENEEA. The length of the CDR3 is 15 residues. With V trimmed by 1 base and J by 4 bases, 4 bases remained unmatched.

CDR3 in DNA: TGTGCCAGCAGCCGGGGGGCTGAAGCTTTCTTT. Its protein product is CASSRGAEAFF. The V call is TRBV5-6, the J call TRBJ1-1; weak D call: TRBD1 (5 bases). The CDR3 has 11 residues. The germline gives CDR1 SGHDT, CDR2 YYEEEE. The germline V and J ends were trimmed by 4 bases and 6 bases, with 7 bases remaining between them.

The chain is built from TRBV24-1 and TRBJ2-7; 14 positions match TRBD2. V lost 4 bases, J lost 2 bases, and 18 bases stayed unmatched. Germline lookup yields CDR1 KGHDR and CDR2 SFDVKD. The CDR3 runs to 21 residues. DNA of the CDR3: TGTGCCACCAGTGACCCATCTCGTCTCCGACTAGCGGGAGGGAAAACCTACGAGCAGTACTTC. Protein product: CATSDPSRLRLAGGKTYEQYF.

The CDR3 loop reads CATSPRAGFSGSTDTQYF. CDR3 in DNA: TGTGCCACCAGTCCCCGAGCGGGATTCTCCGGGAGCACAGATACGCAGTATTTT. The J gene is TRBJ2-3, the V gene TRBV24-1; 7 bases line up with TRBD2. The CDR3 has 18 residues. Germline V gene data show CDR1 as KGHDR and CDR2 as SFDVKD. V trimming: 6 bases; J trimming: 0 bases; junction bases outside the gene matches: 14.

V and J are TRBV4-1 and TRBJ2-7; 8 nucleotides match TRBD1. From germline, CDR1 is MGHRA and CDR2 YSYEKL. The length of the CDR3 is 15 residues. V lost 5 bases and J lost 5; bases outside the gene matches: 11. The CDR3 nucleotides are TGCGCCAGCAGCGAAACCGGGACAGGTGTTCACGAGCAGTACTTC. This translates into CASSETGTGVHEQYF.

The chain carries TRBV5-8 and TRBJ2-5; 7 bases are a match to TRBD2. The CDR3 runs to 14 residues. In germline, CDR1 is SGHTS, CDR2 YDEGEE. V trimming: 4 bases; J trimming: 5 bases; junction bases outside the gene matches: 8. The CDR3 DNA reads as TGTGCCAGCAGCGCCGGGACTACCATCGAGACCCAGTACTTC. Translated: CASSAGTTIETQYF.